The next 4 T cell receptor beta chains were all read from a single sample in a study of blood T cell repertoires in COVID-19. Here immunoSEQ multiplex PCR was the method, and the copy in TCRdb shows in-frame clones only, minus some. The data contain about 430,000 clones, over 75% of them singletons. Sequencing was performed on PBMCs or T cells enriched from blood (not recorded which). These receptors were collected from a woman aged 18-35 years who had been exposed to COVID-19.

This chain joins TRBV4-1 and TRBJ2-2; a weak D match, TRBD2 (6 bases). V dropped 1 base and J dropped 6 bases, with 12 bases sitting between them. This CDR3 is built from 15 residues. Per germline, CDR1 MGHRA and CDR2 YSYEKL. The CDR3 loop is CASSQGSGGSGELFF. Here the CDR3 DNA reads TGCGCCAGCAGCCAAGGGTCTGGGGGGTCCGGGGAGCTGTTTTTT.

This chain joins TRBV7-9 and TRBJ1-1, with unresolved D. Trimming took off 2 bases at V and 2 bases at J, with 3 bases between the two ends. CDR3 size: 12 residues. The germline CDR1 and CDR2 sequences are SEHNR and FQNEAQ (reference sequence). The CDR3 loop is CASSLHNTEAFF. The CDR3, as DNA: TGTGCCAGCAGCTTACATAACACTGAAGCTTTCTTT.

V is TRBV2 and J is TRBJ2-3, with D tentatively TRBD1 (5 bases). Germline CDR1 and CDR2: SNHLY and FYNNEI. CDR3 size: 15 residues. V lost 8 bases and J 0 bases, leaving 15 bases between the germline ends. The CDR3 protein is CASRQGSSSTDTQYF. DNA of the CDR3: TGTGCCAGCCGGCAGGGCTCTTCTAGCACAGATACGCAGTATTTT.

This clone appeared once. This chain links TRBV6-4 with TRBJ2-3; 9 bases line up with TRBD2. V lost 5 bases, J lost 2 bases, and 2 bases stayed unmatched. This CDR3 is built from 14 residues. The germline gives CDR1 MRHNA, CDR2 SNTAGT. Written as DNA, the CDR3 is TGTGCCAGCAGTCCGGGACTAGCCACAGATACGCAGTATTTT. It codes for CASSPGLATDTQYF.